This is a list of T cell receptor beta chains from one sample in a study of tumor-infiltrating lymphocytes in primary liver carcinoma. TCRdb redid the calling of the multiplex PCR reads with MiXCR, one entry per CDR3 protein. The repertoire includes a few hundred thousand distinct CDR3 sequences, approximately 58% of them detected once, and 15% to 20% sits in the top ten. Specimen: peripheral blood. The receptors come from a woman aged 25 to 39 with primary liver carcinoma and hepatitis B virus infection. CDR3s include the opening cysteine and the closing phenylalanine or tryptophan. The D gene is left open where the match is weak. Clone size is not always given. Where it is, it says once, few, many or a class for expanded clones.

15,TRBV5-1,NA,TRBJ2-5,few,CASSRTVRPRETQYF,TGCGCCAGCAGCCGGACCGTTCGCCCTAGGGAGACCCAGTACTTC
14,TRBV6-5,TRBD2,TRBJ2-7,NA,CATGSGLALYEQYF,TGTGCCACCGGGTCGGGACTAGCGCTCTACGAGCAGTACTTC
13,TRBV7-9,TRBD1,TRBJ1-2,NA,CASRADRGLGYTF,TGTGCCAGCAGAGCCGACAGGGGGCTTGGCTACACCTTC
11,TRBV6-2/TRBV6-3,NA,TRBJ1-2,few,CASSMGYGYTF,TGTGCCAGCAGTATGGGTTATGGCTACACCTTC
15,TRBV12-3/TRBV12-4,NA,TRBJ1-5,many,CASRAGIGVHQPQHF,TGTGCCAGCAGGGCGGGCATAGGAGTACATCAGCCCCAGCATTTT
13,TRBV12-3/TRBV12-4,NA,TRBJ1-6,many,CASSPDSNSPLHF,TGTGCCAGCAGCCCGGACAGCAATTCACCCCTCCACTTT
12,TRBV29-1,NA,TRBJ2-5,NA,CSSVTGGETQYF,TGCAGCTCCGTGACAGGTGGGGAGACCCAGTACTTC
15,TRBV12-3/TRBV12-4,NA,TRBJ2-1,many,CASSRHERIYNEQFF,TGTGCCAGCAGTCGCCACGAGCGGATTTACAATGAGCAGTTCTTC
16,TRBV6-5,TRBD2,TRBJ2-2,few,CASFNRTSGITGELFF,TGTGCCAGCTTTAATCGGACTAGCGGGATAACCGGGGAGCTGTTTTTT
18,TRBV6-6,TRBD1,TRBJ1-5,NA,CACSIGQGGVYRNQPQHF,TGTGCCTGCAGCATCGGACAGGGAGGGGTTTATCGCAATCAGCCCCAGCATTTT
15,TRBV7-9,TRBD2,TRBJ2-7,NA,CASSSGLAGYSEQYF,TGTGCCAGCAGCTCTGGACTAGCGGGTTATTCGGAGCAGTACTTC
16,TRBV6-5,TRBD1,TRBJ2-7,few,CASSSLTGGRTYEQYF,TGTGCCAGCAGTTCCCTGACAGGGGGCCGAACCTACGAGCAGTACTTC
13,TRBV7-9,NA,TRBJ1-5,NA,CASSLFDRQPQHF,TGTGCCAGCAGCTTATTCGATAGGCAGCCCCAGCATTTT
14,TRBV7-9,NA,TRBJ2-2,NA,CASRMAIYQGELFF,TGTGCCAGTCGTATGGCTATCTACCAGGGGGAGCTGTTTTTT
14,TRBV11-2,NA,TRBJ2-7,NA,CESSGGGGAYEQYF,TGTGAAAGCAGTGGGGGCGGTGGAGCATACGAGCAGTACTTC
15,TRBV6-6,NA,TRBJ1-5,many,CASSYADTNNQPQHF,TGTGCCAGCAGTTACGCTGACACGAACAATCAGCCCCAGCATTTT
17,TRBV6-1,TRBD1,TRBJ2-6,few,CASSGGTGGSGANVLTF,TGTGCCAGCTCTGGGGGGACAGGGGGCTCTGGGGCCAACGTCCTGACTTTC
14,TRBV11-3,NA,TRBJ2-3,many,CATQGGRGRDTQYF,TGTGCCACCCAGGGGGGAAGAGGGAGAGATACGCAGTATTTT
15,TRBV29-1,NA,TRBJ2-3,NA,CSARTVYSSTDTQFF,TGCAGCGCCAGGACCGTCTACAGTAGCACAGATACGCAGTTTTTT
15,TRBV14,NA,TRBJ2-7,few,CASSHGGFGRYEQYF,TGTGCCAGCAGCCACGGGGGCTTTGGGAGATACGAGCAGTACTTC
12,TRBV12-3/TRBV12-4,NA,TRBJ2-1,NA,CASSPPLKEQFF,TGTGCCAGCAGTCCCCCCCTAAAGGAGCAGTTCTTC
16,TRBV5-5,TRBD1,TRBJ1-1,NA,CANSLRRQGAILGTFF,TGTGCCAACAGCTTGCGTCGACAGGGGGCTATTCTAGGAACTTTCTTT
16,TRBV12-3/TRBV12-4,NA,TRBJ2-6,NA,CASSRSLPSGANVLTF,TGTGCCAGCAGCCGGTCACTCCCCTCTGGGGCCAACGTCCTGACTTTC
15,TRBV11-3,TRBD1,TRBJ2-1,NA,CASSAGGHSYNELFF,TGTGCCAGCAGCGCAGGGGGTCACTCATACAATGAGCTGTTCTTC
13,TRBV29-1,NA,TRBJ2-7,few,CSVGVTDSYEQYF,TGCAGCGTTGGTGTTACTGACTCCTACGAGCAGTACTTC
16,TRBV6-6,TRBD2,TRBJ2-1,few,CASSYSASGRTNEQFF,TGTGCCAGCAGTTACTCGGCTAGCGGGAGGACTAATGAGCAGTTCTTC
18,TRBV10-2,TRBD1,TRBJ2-5,few,CASSWAPPGTGELETQYF,TGCGCCAGCAGTTGGGCCCCCCCCGGGACAGGGGAACTGGAGACCCAGTACTTC
17,TRBV28,NA,TRBJ2-2,NA,CASSPLEHSGNTGELFF,TGTGCCAGCAGTCCTCTGGAACATAGCGGGAACACCGGGGAGCTGTTTTTT
14,TRBV5-6,NA,TRBJ1-1,many,CASSSRGPNTEAFF,TGTGCCAGCAGCTCGCGGGGCCCGAACACTGAAGCTTTCTTT
13,TRBV11-2,NA,TRBJ1-1,many,CASSPRPNTEAFF,TGTGCCAGCAGCCCCCGCCCCAACACTGAAGCTTTCTTT
13,TRBV29-1,NA,TRBJ1-4,many,CSVMGQINEKLFF,TGCAGCGTCATGGGGCAGATTAATGAAAAACTGTTTTTT
13,TRBV11-3,NA,TRBJ2-5,many,CASSLVSQETQYF,TGTGCCAGCAGCTTAGTCTCCCAAGAGACCCAGTACTTC
16,TRBV11-2,TRBD2,TRBJ2-1,NA,CSSSFTNGGTYNEQFF,TGTTCCAGCAGCTTCACCAACGGGGGGACCTACAATGAGCAGTTCTTC
12,TRBV11-2,NA,TRBJ2-7,NA,CASNFEGYEQYF,TGTGCCAGCAACTTTGAGGGTTACGAGCAATACTTC
15,TRBV7-9,NA,TRBJ2-7,once,CASGLGDGTFYEQYF,TGTGCCAGCGGCTTGGGCGACGGGACTTTCTATGAGCAGTACTTC
16,TRBV12-3/TRBV12-4,NA,TRBJ2-2,few,CASSLAREGNTGELFF,TGTGCCAGCAGTTTAGCCAGGGAAGGGAACACCGGGGAGCTGTTTTTT
13,TRBV5-6,NA,TRBJ2-1,many,CASSLDRYNEQFF,TGTGCCAGCAGCTTGGACAGATACAATGAGCAGTTCTTC
12,TRBV6-6,NA,TRBJ2-5,few,CASGRTQETQYF,TGTGCCAGCGGACGGACGCAAGAGACCCAGTACTTC
14,TRBV29-1,TRBD1,TRBJ2-2,NA,CGVARDRAVGELFF,TGCGGCGTTGCCCGGGACAGGGCAGTCGGGGAACTGTTTTTT
13,TRBV7-8,NA,TRBJ1-5,NA,CASSRGGGEPQHF,TGTGCCAGCAGCCGAGGTGGGGGAGAGCCCCAGCATTTT
14,TRBV4-1,NA,TRBJ2-7,once,CASSQDMTGYRQYF,TGCGCCAGCAGCCAAGATATGACTGGCTACAGGCAGTACTTC
14,TRBV7-9,NA,TRBJ2-3,NA,CASSPSQGTDTQYF,TGTGCCAGCAGCCCCAGCCAGGGTACAGATACGCAGTATTTT
14,TRBV11-2,NA,TRBJ2-5,many,CASSLLARRETQYF,TGTGCCAGCAGCTTACTGGCACGGCGGGAGACCCAGTACTTC
15,TRBV28,TRBD2,TRBJ2-7,few,CASSLLAGVTNEQYF,TGTGCCAGCAGTCTGCTAGCGGGAGTTACCAACGAGCAGTACTTC
14,TRBV12-3/TRBV12-4,NA,TRBJ1-2,many,CASTQGERGFGYTF,TGTGCCAGCACCCAAGGGGAAAGGGGATTTGGCTACACCTTC
12,TRBV13,NA,TRBJ2-7,NA,CTSSLEGNEQYF,TGTACCAGCAGCTTAGAAGGTAACGAGCAGTACTTC
15,TRBV28,NA,TRBJ2-3,NA,CASGGLQLSTCTQYF,TGTGCCAGCGGGGGACTTCAGCTTAGCACATGTACGCAGTATTTT
15,TRBV11-1,NA,TRBJ2-7,many,CASSLTRGQLYEQYF,TGTGCCAGCAGCTTAACCCGCGGGCAACTCTACGAGCAGTACTTC
15,TRBV7-9,NA,TRBJ2-5,NA,CASRGPDGRGETQYF,TGTGCCAGCAGGGGGCCGGATGGCCGTGGAGAGACCCAGTACTTC
16,TRBV5-6,NA,TRBJ2-4,NA,CASSSYLGRSDNIHYF,TGTGCCAGCAGCTCGTATTTGGGAAGATCAGATAACATTCATTACTTC
18,TRBV28,TRBD2,TRBJ2-1,NA,CASSFTPGTSGYHNEQFF,TGTGCCAGCAGTTTTACCCCCGGGACTAGCGGGTACCACAATGAGCAGTTCTTC
12,TRBV13,NA,TRBJ2-2,NA,CASREGTGELFF,TGTGCCAGCCGAGAGGGTACCGGGGAGCTGTTTTTT
18,TRBV7-8,TRBD1,TRBJ1-2,NA,CASSPNPSGTGVYYGYTF,TGTGCCAGCAGCCCGAATCCCAGTGGGACAGGGGTGTACTATGGCTACACCTTC